Sequencing of this T cell receptor beta chain was carried out in a study of blood T cell repertoires in COVID-19. Across the whole study: From the United States, Italy and Spain came samples of acute and convalescent COVID-19.

The CDR3 runs 14 residues. Germline V gene lookup returns CDR1 MRHNA and CDR2 SNTAGT. V dropped 3 bases and J dropped 3 bases, with 10 bases sitting between them. Clones were read by immunoSEQ multiplex PCR, and TCRdb kept only the in-frame ones, dropping some. The sample yields roughly 68,000 clones, approximately 84% seen once. The material sequenced was peripheral blood. The clonotype was recovered from a man aged 50 to 59 with active COVID-19. The rearrangement links TRBV6-4 to TRBJ2-3, with a weak D call TRBD2 (6 bases). The DNA for the CDR3 is TGTGCCAGCAGTGAAGACGGGAGTACAGATACGCAGTATTTT. It yields the protein CASSEDGSTDTQYF.